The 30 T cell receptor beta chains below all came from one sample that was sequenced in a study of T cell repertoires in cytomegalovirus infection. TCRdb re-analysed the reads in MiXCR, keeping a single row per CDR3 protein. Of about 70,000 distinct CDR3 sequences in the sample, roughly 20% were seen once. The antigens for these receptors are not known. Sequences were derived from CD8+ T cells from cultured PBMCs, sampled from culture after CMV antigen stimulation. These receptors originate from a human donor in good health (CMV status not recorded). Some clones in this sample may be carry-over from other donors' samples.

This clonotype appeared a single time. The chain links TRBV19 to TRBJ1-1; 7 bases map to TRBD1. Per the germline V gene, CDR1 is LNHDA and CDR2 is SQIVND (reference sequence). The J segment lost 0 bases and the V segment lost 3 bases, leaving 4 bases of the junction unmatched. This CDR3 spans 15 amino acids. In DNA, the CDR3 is TGTGCCAGTAGTATCCCGACAGGGTTGAACACTGAAGCTTTCTTT. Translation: CASSIPTGLNTEAFF.

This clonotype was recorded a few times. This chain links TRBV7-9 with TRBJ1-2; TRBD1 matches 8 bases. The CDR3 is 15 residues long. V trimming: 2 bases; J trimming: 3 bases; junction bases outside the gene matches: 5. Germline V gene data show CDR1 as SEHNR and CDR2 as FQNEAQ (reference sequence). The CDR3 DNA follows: TGTGCCAGCAGCTTAAATACAGGGGGACACTATGGCTACACCTTC. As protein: CASSLNTGGHYGYTF.

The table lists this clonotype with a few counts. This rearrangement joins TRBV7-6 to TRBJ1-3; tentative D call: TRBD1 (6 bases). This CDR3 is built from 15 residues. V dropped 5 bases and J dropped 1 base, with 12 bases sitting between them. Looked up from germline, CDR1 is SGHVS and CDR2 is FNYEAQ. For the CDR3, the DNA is TGTGCCAGCAGCCCGGGGGGGGCGTCTGGAAACACCATATATTTT. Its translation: CASSPGGASGNTIYF.

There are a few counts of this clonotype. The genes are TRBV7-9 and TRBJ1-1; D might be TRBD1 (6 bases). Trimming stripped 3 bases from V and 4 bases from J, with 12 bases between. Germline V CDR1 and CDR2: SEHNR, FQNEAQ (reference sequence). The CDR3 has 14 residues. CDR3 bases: TGTGCCAGCAGCTTTTCAGGGGAGGGCACTGAAGCTTTCTTT. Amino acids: CASSFSGEGTEAFF. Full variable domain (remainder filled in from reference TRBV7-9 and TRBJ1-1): DTGVSQNPRHKITKRGQNVTFRCDPISEHNRLYWYRQTLGQGPEFLTYFQNEAQLEKSRLLSDRFSAERPKGSFSTLEIQRTEQGDSAMYLCASSFSGEGTEAFFGQGTRLTVV.

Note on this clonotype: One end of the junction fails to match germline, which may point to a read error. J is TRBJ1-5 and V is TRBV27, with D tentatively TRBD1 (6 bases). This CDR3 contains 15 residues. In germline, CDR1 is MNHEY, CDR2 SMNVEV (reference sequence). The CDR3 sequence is CDSSFVGASNQPQHF. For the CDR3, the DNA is TGTGACAGCAGTTTCGTGGGGGCGAGCAATCAGCCCCAGCATTTT.

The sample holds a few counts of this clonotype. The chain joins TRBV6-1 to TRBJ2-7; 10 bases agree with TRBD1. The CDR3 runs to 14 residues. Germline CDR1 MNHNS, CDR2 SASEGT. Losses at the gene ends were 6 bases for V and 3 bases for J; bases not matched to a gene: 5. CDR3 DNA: TGTGCCAGCAGATGGACAGGGGGGAACTACGAGCAGTACTTC. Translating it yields CASRWTGGNYEQYF.

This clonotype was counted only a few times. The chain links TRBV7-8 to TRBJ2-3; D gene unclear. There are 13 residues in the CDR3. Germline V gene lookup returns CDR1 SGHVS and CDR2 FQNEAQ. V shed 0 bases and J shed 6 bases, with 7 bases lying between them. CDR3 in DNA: TGTGCCAGCAGCTTAGCTCCTGGGGATACGCAGTATTTT. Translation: CASSLAPGDTQYF. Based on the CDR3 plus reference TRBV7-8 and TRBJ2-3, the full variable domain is GAGVSQSPRYKVAKRGQDVALRCDPISGHVSLFWYQQALGQGPEFLTYFQNEAQLDKSGLPSDRFFAERPEGSVSTLKIQRTQQEDSAVYLCASSLAPGDTQYFGPGTRLTVL.

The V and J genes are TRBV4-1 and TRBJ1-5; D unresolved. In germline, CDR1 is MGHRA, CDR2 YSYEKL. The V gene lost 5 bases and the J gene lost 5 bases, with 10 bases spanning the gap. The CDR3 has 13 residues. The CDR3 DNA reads TGCGCCAGCAGCGAGCGGGGTGATCAGCCCCAGCATTTT. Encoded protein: CASSERGDQPQHF.

For the CDR3, the DNA is TGTGCCAGCAGTTACTTGGGGGGAGGGGTGGGAGATACGCAGTATTTT. This encodes CASSYLGGGVGDTQYF. The V gene is TRBV6-5, the J gene TRBJ2-3; 7 bases are shared with TRBD2. Looked up from germline, CDR1 is MNHEY and CDR2 is SVGAGI. J lost 5 bases, V lost 1 base, and 9 bases had no gene match. The CDR3 is 16 amino acids.

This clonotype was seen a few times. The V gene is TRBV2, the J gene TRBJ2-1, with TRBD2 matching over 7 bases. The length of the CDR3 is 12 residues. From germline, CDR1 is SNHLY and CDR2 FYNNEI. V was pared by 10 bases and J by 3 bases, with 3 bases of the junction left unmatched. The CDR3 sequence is CATGRGYNEQFF. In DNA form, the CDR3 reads TGTGCCACGGGGAGGGGCTACAATGAGCAGTTCTTC.

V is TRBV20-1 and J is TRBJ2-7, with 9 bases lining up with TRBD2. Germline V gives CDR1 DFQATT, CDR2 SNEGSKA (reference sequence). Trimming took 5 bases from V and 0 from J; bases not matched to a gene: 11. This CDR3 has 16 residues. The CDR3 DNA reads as TGCAGTGCTGGAGGGGTTCTAGCGGGATACTCCTACGAGCAGTACTTC. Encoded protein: CSAGGVLAGYSYEQYF.

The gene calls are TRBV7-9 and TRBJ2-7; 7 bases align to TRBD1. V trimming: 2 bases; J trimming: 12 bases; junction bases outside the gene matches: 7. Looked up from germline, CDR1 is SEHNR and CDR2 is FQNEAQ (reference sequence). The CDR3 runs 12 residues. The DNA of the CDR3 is TGTGCCAGCAGCTTACCTACAGGGGAGTGGTACTTC. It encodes CASSLPTGEWYF.

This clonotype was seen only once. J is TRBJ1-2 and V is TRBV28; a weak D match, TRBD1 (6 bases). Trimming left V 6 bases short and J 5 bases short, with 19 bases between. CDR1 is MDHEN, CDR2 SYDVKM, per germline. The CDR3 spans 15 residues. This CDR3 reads CASRGGGTLRYGYTF. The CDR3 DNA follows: TGTGCCAGCAGAGGGGGGGGAACCCTTAGGTATGGCTACACCTTC.

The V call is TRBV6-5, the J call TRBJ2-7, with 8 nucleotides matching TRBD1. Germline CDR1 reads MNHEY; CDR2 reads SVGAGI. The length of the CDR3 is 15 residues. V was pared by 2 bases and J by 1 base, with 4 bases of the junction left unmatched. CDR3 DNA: TGTGCCAGCAGTTACGGGACAGGCGTTTCCTACGAGCAGTACTTC. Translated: CASSYGTGVSYEQYF.

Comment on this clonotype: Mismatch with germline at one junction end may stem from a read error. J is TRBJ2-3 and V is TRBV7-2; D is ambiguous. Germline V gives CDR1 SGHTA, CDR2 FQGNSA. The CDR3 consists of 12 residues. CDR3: CASSFTPGAPEF. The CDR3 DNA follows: TGTGCCAGCAGCTTCACCCCCGGCGCGCCTGAATTT.

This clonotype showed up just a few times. CDR3 coding DNA: TGTGCCAGCACGGGGGGAGCCTACGAGCAGTACTTC. It is translated as CASTGGAYEQYF. The chain links TRBV6-2 or TRBV6-3 to TRBJ2-7; 7 nucleotides match TRBD2. The CDR3 sequence is 12 residues long. The V gene end was trimmed by 7 bases and the J gene end by 2 bases; junction bases not matched to a gene: 2. The germline V gene encodes CDR1 MNHEY and CDR2 SVGEGT.

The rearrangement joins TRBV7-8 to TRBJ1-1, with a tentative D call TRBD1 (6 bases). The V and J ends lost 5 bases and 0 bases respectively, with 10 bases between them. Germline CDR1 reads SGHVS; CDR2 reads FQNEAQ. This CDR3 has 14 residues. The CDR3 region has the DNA TGTGCCAGCAGCCCTGGGACATTGAACACTGAAGCTTTCTTT. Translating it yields CASSPGTLNTEAFF.

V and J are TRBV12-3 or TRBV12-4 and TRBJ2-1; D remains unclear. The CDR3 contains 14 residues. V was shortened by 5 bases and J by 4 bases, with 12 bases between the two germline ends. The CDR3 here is CASSGVSGYNEQFF. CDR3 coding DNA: TGTGCCAGCAGTGGGGTGTCTGGGTACAATGAGCAGTTCTTC.

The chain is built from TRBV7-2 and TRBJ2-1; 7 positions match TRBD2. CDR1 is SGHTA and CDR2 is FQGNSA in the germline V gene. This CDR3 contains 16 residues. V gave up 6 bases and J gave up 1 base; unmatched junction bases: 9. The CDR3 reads CASRRAGQGSYNEQFF. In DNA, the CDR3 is TGTGCCAGCAGACGAGCGGGGCAGGGATCCTACAATGAGCAGTTCTTC.

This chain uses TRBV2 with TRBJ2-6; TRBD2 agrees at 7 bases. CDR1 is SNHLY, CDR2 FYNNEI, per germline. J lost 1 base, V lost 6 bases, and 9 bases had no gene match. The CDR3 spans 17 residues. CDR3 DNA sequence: TGTGCCAGCAGGGGGGGGGAGGGAGGATCTGGGGCCAACGTCCTGACTTTC. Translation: CASRGGEGGSGANVLTF.

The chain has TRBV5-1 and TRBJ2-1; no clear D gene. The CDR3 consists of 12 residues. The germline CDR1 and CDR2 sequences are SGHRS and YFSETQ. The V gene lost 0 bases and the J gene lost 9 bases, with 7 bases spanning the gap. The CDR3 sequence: CASSLETSEQFF. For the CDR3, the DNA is TGCGCCAGCAGCTTGGAGACAAGTGAGCAGTTCTTC.

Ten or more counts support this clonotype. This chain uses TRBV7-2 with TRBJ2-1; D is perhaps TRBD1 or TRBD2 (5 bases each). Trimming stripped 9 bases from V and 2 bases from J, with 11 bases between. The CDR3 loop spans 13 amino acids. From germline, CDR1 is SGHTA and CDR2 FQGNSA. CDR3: CASRQGAYNEQFF. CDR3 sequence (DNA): TGTGCCAGTAGGCAGGGAGCCTACAATGAGCAGTTCTTC. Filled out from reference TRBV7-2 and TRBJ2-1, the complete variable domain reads GAGVSQSPSNKVTEKGKDVELRCDPISGHTALYWYRQSLGQGLEFLIYFQGNSAPDKSGLPSDRFSAERTGGSVSTLTIQRTQQEDSAVYLCASRQGAYNEQFFGPGTRLTVL.

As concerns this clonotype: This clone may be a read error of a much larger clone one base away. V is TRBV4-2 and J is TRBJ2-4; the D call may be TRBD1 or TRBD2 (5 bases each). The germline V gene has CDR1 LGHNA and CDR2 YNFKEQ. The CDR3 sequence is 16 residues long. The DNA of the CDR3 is TGTGCCAGCAGCCAAGCCCGAGGGGAAACCAAAAACAGTCAGTACTTC. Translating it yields CASSQARGETKNSQYF.

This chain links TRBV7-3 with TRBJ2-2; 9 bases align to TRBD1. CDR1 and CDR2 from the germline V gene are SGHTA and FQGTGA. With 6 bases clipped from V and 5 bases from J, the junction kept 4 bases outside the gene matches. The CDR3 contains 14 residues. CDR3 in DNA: TGTGCCAGCAGACGAGGACAGGGGACCGGGGAGCTGTTTTTT. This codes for CASRRGQGTGELFF.

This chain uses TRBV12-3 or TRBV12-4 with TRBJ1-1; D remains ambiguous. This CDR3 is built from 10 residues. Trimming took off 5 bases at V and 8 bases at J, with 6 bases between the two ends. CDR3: CASSPPEAFF. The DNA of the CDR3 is TGTGCCAGCAGTCCCCCGGAAGCTTTCTTT.

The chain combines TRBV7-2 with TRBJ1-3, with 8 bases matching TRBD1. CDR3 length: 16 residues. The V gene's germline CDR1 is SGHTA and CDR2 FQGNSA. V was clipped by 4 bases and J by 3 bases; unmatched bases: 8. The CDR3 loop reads CASSSRTGKDGNTIYF. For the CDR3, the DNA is TGTGCCAGCAGCTCGCGGACAGGGAAAGATGGAAACACCATATATTTT.

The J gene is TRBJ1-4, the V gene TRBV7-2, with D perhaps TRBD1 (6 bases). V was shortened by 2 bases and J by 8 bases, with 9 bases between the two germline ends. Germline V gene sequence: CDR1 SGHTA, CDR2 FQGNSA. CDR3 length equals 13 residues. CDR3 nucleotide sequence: TGTGCCAGCAGCTTACAGGGGCCGGAAAAACTGTTTTTT. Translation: CASSLQGPEKLFF.

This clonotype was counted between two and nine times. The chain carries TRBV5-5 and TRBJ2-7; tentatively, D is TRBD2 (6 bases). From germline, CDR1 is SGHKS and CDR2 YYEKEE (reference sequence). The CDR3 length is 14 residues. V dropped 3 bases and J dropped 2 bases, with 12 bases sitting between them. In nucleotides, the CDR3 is TGTGCCAGCAGCTCGGCTGGGAGGACCTACGAGCAGTACTTC. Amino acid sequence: CASSSAGRTYEQYF.

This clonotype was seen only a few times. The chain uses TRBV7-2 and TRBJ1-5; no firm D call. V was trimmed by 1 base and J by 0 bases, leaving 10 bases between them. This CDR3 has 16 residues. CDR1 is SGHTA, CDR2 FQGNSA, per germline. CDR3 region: CASSLGLGYSNQPQHF. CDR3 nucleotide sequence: TGTGCCAGCAGCTTAGGTCTAGGTTATAGCAATCAGCCCCAGCATTTT.

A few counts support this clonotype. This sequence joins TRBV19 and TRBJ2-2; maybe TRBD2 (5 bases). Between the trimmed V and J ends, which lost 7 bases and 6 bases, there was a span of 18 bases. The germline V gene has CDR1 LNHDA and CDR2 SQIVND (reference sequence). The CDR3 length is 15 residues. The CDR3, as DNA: TGTGCCAGTACGGACTCAGCGTGGGGTTCCGGGGAGCTGTTTTTT. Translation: CASTDSAWGSGELFF.